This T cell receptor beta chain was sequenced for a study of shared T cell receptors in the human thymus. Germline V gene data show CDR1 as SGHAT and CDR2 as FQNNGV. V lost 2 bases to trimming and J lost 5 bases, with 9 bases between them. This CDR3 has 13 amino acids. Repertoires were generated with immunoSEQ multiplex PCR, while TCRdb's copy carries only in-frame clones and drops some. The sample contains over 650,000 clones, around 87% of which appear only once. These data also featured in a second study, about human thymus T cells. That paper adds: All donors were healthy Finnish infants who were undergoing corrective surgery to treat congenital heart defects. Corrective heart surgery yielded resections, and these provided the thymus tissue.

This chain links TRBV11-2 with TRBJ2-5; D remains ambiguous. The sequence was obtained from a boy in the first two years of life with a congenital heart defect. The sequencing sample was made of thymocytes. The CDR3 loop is CASSLSLPETQYF. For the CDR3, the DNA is TGTGCCAGCAGCTTAAGCCTGCCGGAGACCCAGTACTTC. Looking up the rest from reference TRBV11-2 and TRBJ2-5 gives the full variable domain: EAGVAQSPRYKIIEKRQSVAFWCNPISGHATLYWYQQILGQGPKLLIQFQNNGVVDDSQLPKDRFSAERLKGVDSTLKIQPAKLEDSAVYLCASSLSLPETQYFGPGTRLLVL.